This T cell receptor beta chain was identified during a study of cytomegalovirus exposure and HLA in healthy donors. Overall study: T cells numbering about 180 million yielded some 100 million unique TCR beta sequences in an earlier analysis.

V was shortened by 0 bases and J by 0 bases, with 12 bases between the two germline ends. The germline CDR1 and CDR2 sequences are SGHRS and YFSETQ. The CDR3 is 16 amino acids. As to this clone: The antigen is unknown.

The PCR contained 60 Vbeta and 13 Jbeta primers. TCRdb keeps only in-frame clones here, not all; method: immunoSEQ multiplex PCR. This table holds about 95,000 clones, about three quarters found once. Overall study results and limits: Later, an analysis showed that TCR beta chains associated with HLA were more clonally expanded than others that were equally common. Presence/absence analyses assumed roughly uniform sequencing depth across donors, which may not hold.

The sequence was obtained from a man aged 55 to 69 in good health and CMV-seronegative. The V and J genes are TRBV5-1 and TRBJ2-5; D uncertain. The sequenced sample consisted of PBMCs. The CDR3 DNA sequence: TGCGCCAGCAGCTTGGGCGGCGGCGGAAACCAAGAGACCCAGTACTTC. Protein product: CASSLGGGGNQETQYF. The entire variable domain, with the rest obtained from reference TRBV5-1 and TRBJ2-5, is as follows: KAGVTQTPRYLIKTRGQQVTLSCSPISGHRSVSWYQQTPGQGLQFLFEYFSETQRNKGNFPGRFSGRQFSNSRSEMNVSTLELGDSALYLCASSLGGGGNQETQYFGPGTRLLVL.